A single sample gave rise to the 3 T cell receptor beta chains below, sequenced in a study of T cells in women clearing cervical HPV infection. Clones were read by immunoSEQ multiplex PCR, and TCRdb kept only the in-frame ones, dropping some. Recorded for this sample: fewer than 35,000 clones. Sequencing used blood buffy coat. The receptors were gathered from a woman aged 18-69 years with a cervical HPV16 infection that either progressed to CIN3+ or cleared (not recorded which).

CDR3 bases read: TGTGCCAGCAGCCAAAATCCCGGGACAGGGCTCTCCTACGAG. Translation gives CASSQNPGTGLSYE. The CDR3, in full, reads CASSQNPGTGLSYEQYF. The rearrangement links TRBV4-2 to TRBJ2-7; TRBD1 aligns across 9 bases. Coverage ceases 3 residues before the CDR3 finishes, and the germline J gene fills in the end. Germline-derived CDR1 and CDR2 are LGHNA and YNFKEQ. This CDR3 spans 17 amino acids. The V segment lost 2 bases and the J segment 0 bases; nucleotides outside the gene matches: 8.

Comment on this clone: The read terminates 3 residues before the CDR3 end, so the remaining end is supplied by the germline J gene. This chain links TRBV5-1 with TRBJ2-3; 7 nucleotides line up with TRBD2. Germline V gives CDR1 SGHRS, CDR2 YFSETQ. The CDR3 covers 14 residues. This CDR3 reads CASSGTTAGETQYF. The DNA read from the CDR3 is TGCGCCAGCAGTGGTACAACGGCGGGAGAGACG.

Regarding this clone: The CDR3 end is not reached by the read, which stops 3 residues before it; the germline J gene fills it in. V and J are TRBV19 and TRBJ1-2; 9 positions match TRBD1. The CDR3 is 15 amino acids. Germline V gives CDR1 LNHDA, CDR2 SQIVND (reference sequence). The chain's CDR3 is CASSIAGTGLYDYTF. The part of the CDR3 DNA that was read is TGTGCCAGTAGTATAGCCGGGACAGGGCTCTACGAC.